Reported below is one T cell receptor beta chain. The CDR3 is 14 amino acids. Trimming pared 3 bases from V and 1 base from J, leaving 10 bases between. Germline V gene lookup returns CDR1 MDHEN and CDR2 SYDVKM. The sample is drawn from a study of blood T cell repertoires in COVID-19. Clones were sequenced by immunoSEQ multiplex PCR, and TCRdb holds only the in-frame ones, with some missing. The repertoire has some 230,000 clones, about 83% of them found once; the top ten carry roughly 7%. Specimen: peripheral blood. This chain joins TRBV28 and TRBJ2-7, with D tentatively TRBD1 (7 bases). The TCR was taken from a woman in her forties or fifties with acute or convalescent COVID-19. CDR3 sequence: CASSLQGGSYEQYF. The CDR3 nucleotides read TGTGCCAGCAGTTTGCAGGGGGGATCCTACGAGCAGTACTTC.